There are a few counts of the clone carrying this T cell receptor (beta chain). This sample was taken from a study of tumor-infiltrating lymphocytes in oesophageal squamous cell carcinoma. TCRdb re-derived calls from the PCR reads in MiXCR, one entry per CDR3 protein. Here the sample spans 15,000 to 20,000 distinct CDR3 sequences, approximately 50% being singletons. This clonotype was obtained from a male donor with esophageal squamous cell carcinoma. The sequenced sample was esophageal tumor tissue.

The CDR3 nucleotides are TGTGCCAGCAGCCCCCGGTGGTCCCCCTACGAGCAGTACTTC. Amino acid sequence: CASSPRWSPYEQYF. V and J are TRBV7-2 and TRBJ2-1, with D uncertain. The end of the DNA fits TRBJ2-7 better, so the J call may be wrong. This CDR3 spans 14 amino acids. Germline assignment: CDR1 SGHTA and CDR2 FQGNSA.